Included here is one T cell receptor (beta chain) sequence, with context. No antigen is known for it. The donors were part of the validation cohort, which consisted of more than 90 subjects and was separate from the first cohort of about 650 subjects. Using immunoSEQ multiplex PCR, the repertoire was profiled, and TCRdb retains in-frame clones only, with some absent. Here the sample spans under 400,000 clones, approximately 88% being singletons. The data stem from a study of cytomegalovirus exposure and HLA in healthy donors. Overall study results and limits: The authors confirmed in vitro that three CMV-associated chains were specific for CMV antigens.

V was pared by 3 bases and J by 2 bases, with 6 bases of the junction left unmatched. CDR1 is MNHEY, CDR2 SVGAGI, per germline. The length of the CDR3 is 15 residues. The sequenced material came from PBMCs. The clonotype was recovered from a man between 25 and 39 years old in good health and CMV-seronegative. This chain uses TRBV6-5 with TRBJ2-7; 8 bases are a match to TRBD1. In DNA, the CDR3 is TGTGCCAGCAGTTATGCCAGGGGGCGTACCTACGAGCAGTACTTC. It encodes CASSYARGRTYEQYF.